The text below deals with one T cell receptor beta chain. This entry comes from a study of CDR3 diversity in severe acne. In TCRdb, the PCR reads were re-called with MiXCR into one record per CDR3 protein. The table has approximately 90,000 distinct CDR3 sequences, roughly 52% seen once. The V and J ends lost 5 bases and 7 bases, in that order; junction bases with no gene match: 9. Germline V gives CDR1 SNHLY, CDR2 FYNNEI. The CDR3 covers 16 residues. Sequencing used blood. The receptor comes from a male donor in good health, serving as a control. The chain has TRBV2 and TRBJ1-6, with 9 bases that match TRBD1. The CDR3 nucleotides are TGTGCCAGCAGTCGGGACAGGGCCGGCTACAATTCACCCCTCCACTTT. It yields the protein CASSRDRAGYNSPLHF. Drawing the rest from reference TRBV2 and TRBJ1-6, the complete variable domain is EPEVTQTPSHQVTQMGQEVILRCVPISNHLYFYWYRQILGQKVEFLVSFYNNEISEKSEIFDDQFSVERPDGSNFTLKIRSTKLEDSAMYFCASSRDRAGYNSPLHFGNGTRLTVT.